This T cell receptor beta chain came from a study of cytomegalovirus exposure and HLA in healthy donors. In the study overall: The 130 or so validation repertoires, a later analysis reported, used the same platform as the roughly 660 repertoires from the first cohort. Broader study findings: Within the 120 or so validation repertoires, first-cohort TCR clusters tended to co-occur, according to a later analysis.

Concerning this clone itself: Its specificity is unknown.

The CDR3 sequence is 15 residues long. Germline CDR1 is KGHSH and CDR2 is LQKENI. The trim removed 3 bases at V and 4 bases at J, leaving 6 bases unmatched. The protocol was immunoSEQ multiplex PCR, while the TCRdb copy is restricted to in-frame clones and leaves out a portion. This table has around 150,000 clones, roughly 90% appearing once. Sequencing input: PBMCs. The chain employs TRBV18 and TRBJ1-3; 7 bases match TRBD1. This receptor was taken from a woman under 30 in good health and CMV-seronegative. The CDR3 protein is CASSPGGGGGNTIYF. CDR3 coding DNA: TGTGCCAGCTCACCTGGCGGAGGGGGCGGAAACACCATATATTTT.